This T cell receptor (beta chain) is drawn from a study of regulatory T cells in long-lasting Graves disease. Study-wide results and caveats: Authors noted too few samples as a limitation. Persistent cases favored TRBV28, TRBJ1-2 and TRBJ2-5.

iRepertoire HTBI primers and Arm-PCR of CDR3 regions built TCR beta libraries. TCRdb independently ran MiXCR on the multiplex PCR reads; one entry per CDR3 protein. Of hundreds of thousands of distinct CDR3 sequences listed, 15% to 20% are singletons. This clonotype occurred many times. Its target is not known. Time point in this sample: newly diagnosed GD, antithyroid drugs for less than 3 months. There was RNA extracted from PBMCs, and the TCR library was made from it. CDR1 MNHEY and CDR2 SMNVEV come from the germline V gene (reference sequence). Germline trimming cut 7 bases from V and 3 bases from J; bases unmatched to any gene: 3. The CDR3 covers 14 residues. These data also featured in a second study, about T cells in Graves' hyperthyroidism and ophthalmopathy. As that report states: Diagnostic decisions used clinical symptoms, serum thyroxine and TRAb, thyroid ultrasound and orbital computed tomography. The TCR CDR3 first-round RT-PCR relied on the HTBI primer set.

The specimen comprised peripheral blood mononuclear cells (PBMCs), sampled at new diagnosis, from a patient treated with antithyroid drugs. The source of this sequence is a man aged 40-55 years with Graves disease. The rearrangement uses TRBV27 and TRBJ2-7; 13 positions agree with TRBD2. In DNA form, the CDR3 reads TGTGCCAGCATGACTAGCGGGGGGCACTACGAGCAGTACTTC. Residues: CASMTSGGHYEQYF.